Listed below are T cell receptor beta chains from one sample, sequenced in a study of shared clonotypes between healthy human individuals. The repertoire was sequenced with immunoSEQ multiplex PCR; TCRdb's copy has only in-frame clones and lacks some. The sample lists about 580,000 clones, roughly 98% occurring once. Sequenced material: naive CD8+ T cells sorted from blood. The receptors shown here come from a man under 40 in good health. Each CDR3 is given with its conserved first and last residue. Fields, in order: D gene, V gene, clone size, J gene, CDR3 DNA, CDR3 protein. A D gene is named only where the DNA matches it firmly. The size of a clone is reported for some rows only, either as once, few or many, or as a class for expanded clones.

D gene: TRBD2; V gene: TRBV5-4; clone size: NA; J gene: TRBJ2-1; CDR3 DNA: TGTGCCAGCAGCCCTGAAGGACTAGCGGGTTCGGTTGAGCAGTTCTTC; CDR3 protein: CASSPEGLAGSVEQFF
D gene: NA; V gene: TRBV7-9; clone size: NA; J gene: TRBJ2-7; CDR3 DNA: TGTGCCAGCTCCTACCGGACGACTTACGAGCAGTACTTC; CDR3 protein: CASSYRTTYEQYF
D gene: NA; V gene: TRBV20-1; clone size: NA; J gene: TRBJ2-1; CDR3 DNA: TGCAGTGCCGGCGATTCTGAGCAGTTCTTC; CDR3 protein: CSAGDSEQFF
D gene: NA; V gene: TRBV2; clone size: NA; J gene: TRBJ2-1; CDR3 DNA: TGTGCCAGCAGTGGAGACTCCGGTACTGAGCAGTTCTTC; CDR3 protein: CASSGDSGTEQFF
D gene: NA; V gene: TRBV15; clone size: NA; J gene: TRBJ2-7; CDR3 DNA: TGTGCCACCAGCAGAGTCAGGGATGGGATATGGAACGAGCAGTACTTC; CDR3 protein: CATSRVRDGIWNEQYF
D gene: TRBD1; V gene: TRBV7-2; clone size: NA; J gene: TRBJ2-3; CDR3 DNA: TGTGCCAGCAGCTTATTAAGTTCCGGGACAGTCTTAGATACGCAGTATTTT; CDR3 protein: CASSLLSSGTVLDTQYF
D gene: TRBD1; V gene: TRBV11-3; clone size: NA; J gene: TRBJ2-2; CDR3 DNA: TGTGCCAGCAGCTTCCCGGGACAGGGGCCGAACACCGGGGAGCTGTTTTTT; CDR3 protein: CASSFPGQGPNTGELFF
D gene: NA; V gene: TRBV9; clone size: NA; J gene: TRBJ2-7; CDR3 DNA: TGTGCCAGCAGCGTAGCCGAAGACAGGTACTCCTACGAGCAGTACTTC; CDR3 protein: CASSVAEDRYSYEQYF
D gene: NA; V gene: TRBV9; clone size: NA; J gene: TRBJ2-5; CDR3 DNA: TGTGCCAGCAGCGTAGGGGTTGGGCGACAAGAGACCCAGTACTTC; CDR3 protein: CASSVGVGRQETQYF
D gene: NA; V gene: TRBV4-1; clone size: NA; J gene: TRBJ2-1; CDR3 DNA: TGCGCCAGCAGCCAAGTTGGAGGTAGTGAGCAGTTCTTC; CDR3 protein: CASSQVGGSEQFF
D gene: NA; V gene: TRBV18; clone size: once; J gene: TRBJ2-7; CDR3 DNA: TGTGCCAGCTCACCATCCCCCGCCCGGTTCCACGAGCAGTACTTC; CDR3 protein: CASSPSPARFHEQYF
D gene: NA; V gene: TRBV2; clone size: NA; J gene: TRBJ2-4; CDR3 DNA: TGTGCCAGCAGGGAAGGACTAGCCAAAAACATTCAGTACTTC; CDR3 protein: CASREGLAKNIQYF
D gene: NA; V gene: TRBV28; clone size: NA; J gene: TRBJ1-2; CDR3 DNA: TGTGCCAGCAGTTTATCGGGGTTCTATGGCTACACCTTC; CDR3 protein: CASSLSGFYGYTF
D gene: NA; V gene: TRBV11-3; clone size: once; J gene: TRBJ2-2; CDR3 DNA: TGTGCCAGCAGTTCCCGACAGGCTCATCCCGGGGAGCTGTTTTTT; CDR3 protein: CASSSRQAHPGELFF
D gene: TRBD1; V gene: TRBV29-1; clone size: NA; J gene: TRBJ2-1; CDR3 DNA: TGCAGCGTAACCGGGACAGGGCACTACAATGAGCAGTTCTTC; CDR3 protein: CSVTGTGHYNEQFF
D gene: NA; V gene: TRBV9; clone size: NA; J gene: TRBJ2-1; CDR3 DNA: TGTGCCAGCAGCTTGGGTATTGAGCAGTTCTTC; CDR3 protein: CASSLGIEQFF
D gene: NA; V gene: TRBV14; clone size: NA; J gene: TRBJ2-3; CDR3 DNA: TGTGCCAGCAGCCAAGAAGTAGCGGTACGGGGCACAGATACGCAGTATTTT; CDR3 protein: CASSQEVAVRGTDTQYF
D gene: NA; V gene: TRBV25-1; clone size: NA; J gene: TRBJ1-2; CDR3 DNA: TGTGCCAGCTACGGGACCTTACTCAGTGGCTACACCTTC; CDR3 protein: CASYGTLLSGYTF
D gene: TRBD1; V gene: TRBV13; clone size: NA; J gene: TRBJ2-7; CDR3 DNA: TGTGCCAGCAGCTCAACGGGACAGGGGATTTGGGAGCAGTACTTC; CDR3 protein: CASSSTGQGIWEQYF
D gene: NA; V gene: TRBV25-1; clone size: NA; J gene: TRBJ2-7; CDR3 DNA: TGTGCCAGCAGCGAGATTAGGTCCTACGAGCAGTACTTC; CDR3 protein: CASSEIRSYEQYF
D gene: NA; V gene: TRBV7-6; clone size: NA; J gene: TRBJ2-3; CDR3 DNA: TGTGCCAGCAGCTTAGCCCTCACAGATACGCAGTATTTT; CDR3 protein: CASSLALTDTQYF
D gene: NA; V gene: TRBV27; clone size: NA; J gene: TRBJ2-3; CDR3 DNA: TGTGCCAGCAAAACAGGGATTTCAGATACGCAGTATTTT; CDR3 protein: CASKTGISDTQYF
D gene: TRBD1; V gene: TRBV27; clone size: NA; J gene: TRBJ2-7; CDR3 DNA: TGTGCCAGCAGTTTATTAGGGGGCGAGGACGAGCAGTACTTC; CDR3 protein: CASSLLGGEDEQYF
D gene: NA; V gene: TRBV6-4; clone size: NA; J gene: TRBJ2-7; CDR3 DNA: TGTGCCAGCAGTGACATTATTCTAGCTTCCTACGAGCAGTACTTC; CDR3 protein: CASSDIILASYEQYF
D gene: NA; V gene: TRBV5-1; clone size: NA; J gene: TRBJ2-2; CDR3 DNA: TGCGCCAGCAGCCTAGATGGGCCACAGGGAACCGGGGAGCTGTTTTTT; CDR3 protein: CASSLDGPQGTGELFF
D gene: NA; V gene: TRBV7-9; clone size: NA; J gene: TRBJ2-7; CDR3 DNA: TGTGCCAGCAGCTCGGTCCGTTTAGAGCAGTACTTC; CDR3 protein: CASSSVRLEQYF
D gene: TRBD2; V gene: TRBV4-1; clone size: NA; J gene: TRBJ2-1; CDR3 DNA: TGCGCCAGCAGCCAGCGGGAGGGCTCCTACAATGAGCAGTTCTTC; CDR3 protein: CASSQREGSYNEQFF
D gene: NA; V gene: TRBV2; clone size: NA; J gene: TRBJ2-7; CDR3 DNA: TGTGCCAGCAGAGGACAGAACTACGAGCAGTACTTC; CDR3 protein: CASRGQNYEQYF
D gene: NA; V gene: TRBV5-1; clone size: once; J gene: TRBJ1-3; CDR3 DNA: TGCGCCAGCAGCCCCTGGCTGGTTACAGGGAACGGAAACACCATATATTTT; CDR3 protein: CASSPWLVTGNGNTIYF
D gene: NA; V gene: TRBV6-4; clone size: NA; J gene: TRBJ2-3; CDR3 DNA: TGTGCCAGCAGTGCCACTTCTACAGATACGCAGTATTTT; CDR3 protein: CASSATSTDTQYF
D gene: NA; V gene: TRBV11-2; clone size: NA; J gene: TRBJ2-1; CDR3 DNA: TGTGCCAGCCGCCTAATGTCGGATGAGCAGTTCTTC; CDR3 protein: CASRLMSDEQFF
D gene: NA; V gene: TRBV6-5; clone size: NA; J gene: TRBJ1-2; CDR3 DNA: TGTGCCAGCAGTCACGGAGCTGGGGGAAATGGCTACACCTTC; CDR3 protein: CASSHGAGGNGYTF
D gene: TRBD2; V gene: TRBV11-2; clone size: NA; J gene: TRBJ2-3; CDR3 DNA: TGTGCCAGCAGCTCTGACCTTAGCGGGAGTTTGACAGATACGCAGTATTTT; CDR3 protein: CASSSDLSGSLTDTQYF
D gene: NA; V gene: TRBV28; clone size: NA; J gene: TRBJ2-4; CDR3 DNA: TGTGCCAGCAGCCAGGGCATGAACATTCAGTACTTC; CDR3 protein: CASSQGMNIQYF
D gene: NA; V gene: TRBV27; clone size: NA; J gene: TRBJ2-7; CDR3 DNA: TGTGCCAGCAGTTTTCTAGGCACCGCCTACGAGCAGTACTTC; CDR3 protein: CASSFLGTAYEQYF
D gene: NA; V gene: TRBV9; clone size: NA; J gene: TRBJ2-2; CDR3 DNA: TGTGCCAGCAGCGTAGGGCTAGCGAACACCGGGGAGCTGTTTTTT; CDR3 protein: CASSVGLANTGELFF
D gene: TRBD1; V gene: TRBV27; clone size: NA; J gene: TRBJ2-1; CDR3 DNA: TGTGCCAGCAGTCCGAATTCAGGGGGCTACAGTTACAATGAGCAGTTCTTC; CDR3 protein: CASSPNSGGYSYNEQFF
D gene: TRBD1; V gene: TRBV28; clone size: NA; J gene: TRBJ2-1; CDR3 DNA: TGTGCCAGCAGTATATCAGGGGGAAACTACAATGAGCAGTTCTTC; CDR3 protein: CASSISGGNYNEQFF
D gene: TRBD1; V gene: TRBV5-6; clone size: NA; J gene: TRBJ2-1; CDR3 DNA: TGTGCCAGCAGCTTGTTTGGTTCGGACAGGGACCACAATGAGCAGTTCTTC; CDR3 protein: CASSLFGSDRDHNEQFF
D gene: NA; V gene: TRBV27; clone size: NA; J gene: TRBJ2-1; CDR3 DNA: TGTGCCAGCAGAGACTCAGCGGCAGGGGCCAACAATGAGCAGTTCTTC; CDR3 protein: CASRDSAAGANNEQFF
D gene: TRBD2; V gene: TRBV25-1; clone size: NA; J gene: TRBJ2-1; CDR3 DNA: TGTGCCAGCAGTGGCGGGGGATGGCATGAGCAGTTCTTC; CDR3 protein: CASSGGGWHEQFF
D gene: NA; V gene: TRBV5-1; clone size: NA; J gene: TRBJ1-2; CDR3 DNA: TGCGCCAGCAGCTTGGGAGTCGCAGGCCGCCAGGGCTACACCTTC; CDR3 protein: CASSLGVAGRQGYTF
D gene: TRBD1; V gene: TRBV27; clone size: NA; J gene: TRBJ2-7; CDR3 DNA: TGTGCCAGCGCTCTAGCCTCCGGGACAGGATCTTACGAGCAGTACTTC; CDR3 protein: CASALASGTGSYEQYF
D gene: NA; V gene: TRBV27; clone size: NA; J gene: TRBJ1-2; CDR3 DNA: TGTGCCAGCAGTTTAGCGTCCAACTATGGCTACACCTTC; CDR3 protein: CASSLASNYGYTF
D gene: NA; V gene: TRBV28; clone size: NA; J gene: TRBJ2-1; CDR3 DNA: TGTGCCAGCAGTCCACAGACTCCTTACAATGAGCAGTTCTTC; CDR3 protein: CASSPQTPYNEQFF
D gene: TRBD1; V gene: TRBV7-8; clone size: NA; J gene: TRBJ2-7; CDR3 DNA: TGTGCCAGCAGCCCCCCGGACAGGGGGCTCTACGAGCAGTACTTC; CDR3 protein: CASSPPDRGLYEQYF
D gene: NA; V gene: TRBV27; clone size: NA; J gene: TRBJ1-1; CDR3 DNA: TGTGCCAGCAGCCCTGGGACAACGGGCACTGAAGCTTTCTTT; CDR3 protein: CASSPGTTGTEAFF
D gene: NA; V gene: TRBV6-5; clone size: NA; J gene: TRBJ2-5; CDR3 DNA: TGTGCCAGCAGTAAGGATGAGGAGACCCAGTACTTC; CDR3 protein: CASSKDEETQYF
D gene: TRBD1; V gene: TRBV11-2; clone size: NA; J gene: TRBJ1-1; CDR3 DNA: TGTGCCAGCAGCTCATTTCCGGGACAGGAAATTTACACTGAAGCTTTCTTT; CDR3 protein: CASSSFPGQEIYTEAFF
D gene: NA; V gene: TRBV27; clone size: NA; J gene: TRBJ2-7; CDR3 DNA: TGTGCCAGCAAGTTCGGGAACTCCTACGAGCAGTACTTC; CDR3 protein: CASKFGNSYEQYF
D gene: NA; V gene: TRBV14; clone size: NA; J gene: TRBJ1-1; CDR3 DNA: TGTGCCAGCAGCCAAGTGTGGGGGATTACTGAAGCTTTCTTT; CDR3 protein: CASSQVWGITEAFF
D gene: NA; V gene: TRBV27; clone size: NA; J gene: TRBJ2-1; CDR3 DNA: TGTGCCAGCAGTTTGGGGGCTCCGAGGGATGAGCAGTTCTTC; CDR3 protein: CASSLGAPRDEQFF
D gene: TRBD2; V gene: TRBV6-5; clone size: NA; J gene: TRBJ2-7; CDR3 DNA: TGTGCCAGCAGTTACGGGCTAGCGGGAGCCTACGAGCAGTACTTC; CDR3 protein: CASSYGLAGAYEQYF